The 24 T cell receptor beta chains in this list originate from one sample, sequenced in a study of shared clonotypes between healthy human individuals. Profiled with immunoSEQ multiplex PCR; TCRdb holds only in-frame clones, not every one. The table lists fewer than 1.8 million clones, less than 99% of them singletons, with over 0.3% in the top ten. The sequencing input was naive CD4+ T cells sorted from blood. Indicated subset: CD45RA+ positively selected. All receptors come from a young man in good health.

The genes are TRBV7-7 and TRBJ2-5; 8 nucleotides agree with TRBD2. Looked up from germline, CDR1 is SSHAT and CDR2 is FNYEAQ (reference sequence). Unmatched junction bases numbered 5, after V lost 3 bases and J lost 2 bases. CDR3 length: 15 amino acids. The CDR3 nucleotides read TGTGCCAGCAGCTTGAATAGCGGGATACAAGAGACCCAGTACTTC. It codes for CASSLNSGIQETQYF.

This rearrangement joins TRBV28 to TRBJ2-1; no clear D gene. Germline assignment: CDR1 MDHEN and CDR2 SYDVKM. V was trimmed by 1 base and J by 12 bases, leaving 19 bases between them. This CDR3 has 15 amino acids. This chain's CDR3 is CASSLSVVGRVGQFF. CDR3 DNA sequence: TGTGCCAGCAGTTTATCGGTGGTAGGTCGCGTCGGGCAGTTCTTC.

CDR3 sequence (DNA): TGTGCCAGCAGTTTGTCACCGGGACTAGCCGTCAATGAGCAGTTCTTC. Translated, it gives CASSLSPGLAVNEQFF. The chain employs TRBV27 and TRBJ2-1; TRBD2 matches 9 bases. With 3 bases clipped from V and 6 bases from J, the junction kept 9 bases outside the gene matches. Germline V gives CDR1 MNHEY, CDR2 SMNVEV (reference sequence). The CDR3 is 16 amino acids.

Remarks on this clone: The identical CDR3 is also encoded by other nucleotide sequences in the sample. The chain links TRBV28 to TRBJ2-5, with D perhaps TRBD2 (5 bases). Per the germline V gene, CDR1 is MDHEN and CDR2 is SYDVKM. This CDR3 comprises 13 residues. V was pared by 5 bases and J by 5 bases, with 12 bases between. In nucleotides, the CDR3 is TGTGCCAGCAGTAAAGGAGGTCGGGAGACCCAGTACTTC. Its translation is CASSKGGRETQYF.

This clone has only one observation. This chain connects TRBV5-5 to TRBJ2-1; 12 positions agree with TRBD1. The length of the CDR3 is 15 residues. Per the germline V gene, CDR1 is SGHKS and CDR2 is YYEKEE (reference sequence). V trimming: 4 bases; J trimming: 8 bases; junction bases outside the gene matches: 7. Here the CDR3 DNA reads TGTGCCAGCAGCAGAGCGGGACAGGGGGCCGATGAGCAGTTCTTC. Translation gives CASSRAGQGADEQFF.

CDR3 in amino acids: CASSESRSYNEQFF. The CDR3, as DNA: TGCGCCAGCAGTGAGTCGAGGTCCTACAATGAGCAGTTCTTC. The rearrangement joins TRBV10-2 to TRBJ2-1; D gene uncertain. Germline V gene lookup returns CDR1 WSHSY and CDR2 SAAADI. V shed 0 bases and J shed 1 base, with 4 bases lying between them. This CDR3 is built from 14 residues.

Regarding this clone: Other DNA sequences of this sample code for an identical CDR3. The V call is TRBV5-4, the J call TRBJ1-4; 9 bases agree with TRBD1. The V gene end was trimmed by 5 bases and the J gene end by 5 bases; junction bases not matched to a gene: 7. This CDR3 is 15 amino acids long. Looked up from germline, CDR1 is SGHNT and CDR2 is YYREEE (reference sequence). CDR3 residues: CASSSPGQGNEKLFF. In DNA form, the CDR3 reads TGTGCCAGCAGTTCACCGGGACAGGGAAATGAAAAACTGTTTTTT.

This chain connects TRBV6-5 to TRBJ2-5; 8 nucleotides line up with TRBD2. This CDR3 region has 14 residues. Losses at the gene ends were 7 bases for V and 1 base for J; bases not matched to a gene: 5. CDR1 MNHEY and CDR2 SVGAGI come from the germline V gene. The CDR3 coding sequence is TGTGCCAGCATGGCGGGAGGTCGCCAAGAGACCCAGTACTTC. Its protein product is CASMAGGRQETQYF.

A remark on this clone: Other DNA sequences in the same sample also yield this CDR3. The chain has TRBV29-1 and TRBJ2-7, with 9 bases matching TRBD2. Per the germline V gene, CDR1 is SQVTM and CDR2 is ANQGSEA. The CDR3 is made up of 13 amino acids. Trimming removed 4 bases from V and 4 bases from J; junction bases left unmatched: 5. The CDR3 DNA reads TGCAGCGTTGGCGGGAGGGCCAGTTACGAGCAGTACTTC. Translation gives CSVGGRASYEQYF.

The CDR3 DNA sequence: TGTGCCAGTAGTATACCCGGGAGCACAGATACGCAGTATTTT. It codes for CASSIPGSTDTQYF. The chain has TRBV19 and TRBJ2-3, with D hard to call. Germline V lookup: CDR1 LNHDA, CDR2 SQIVND (reference sequence). V was shortened by 2 bases and J by 0 bases, with 6 bases between the two germline ends. There are 14 residues in the CDR3.

This chain connects TRBV28 to TRBJ1-2, with a weak D call TRBD1 (5 bases). V lost 3 bases, J lost 8 bases, and 16 bases lay in between. Germline values: CDR1 MDHEN, CDR2 SYDVKM. This CDR3 has 14 residues. Here the CDR3 DNA reads TGTGCCAGCAGTTTCTTGGGGACCGGGGTCGGCTACACCTTC. Translation gives CASSFLGTGVGYTF.

This clone was counted only a few times. The chain links TRBV7-2 to TRBJ1-1; TRBD1 might be the D (5 bases). Trimming took off 5 bases at V and 7 bases at J, with 14 bases between the two ends. From germline, CDR1 is SGHTA and CDR2 FQGNSA. The CDR3 length is 13 residues. The DNA of the CDR3 is TGTGCCAGCAGCCCTGGGGGGGGAGGTGAAGCTTTCTTT. It translates to CASSPGGGGEAFF.

This rearrangement joins TRBV5-1 to TRBJ2-2, with 9 bases aligning to TRBD1. J lost 5 bases, V lost 3 bases, and 5 bases had no gene match. Germline V gene lookup returns CDR1 SGHRS and CDR2 YFSETQ. The CDR3 is 15 residues long. CDR3 residues: CASSSRDRETGELFF. CDR3 sequence (DNA): TGCGCCAGCAGCTCCCGGGACAGGGAAACCGGGGAGCTGTTTTTT. Looking up the rest from reference TRBV5-1 and TRBJ2-2 gives the full variable domain: KAGVTQTPRYLIKTRGQQVTLSCSPISGHRSVSWYQQTPGQGLQFLFEYFSETQRNKGNFPGRFSGRQFSNSRSEMNVSTLELGDSALYLCASSSRDRETGELFFGEGSRLTVL.

This clone was recorded only once. V is TRBV29-1 and J is TRBJ2-7, with a weak D call TRBD2 (5 bases). CDR1 SQVTM and CDR2 ANQGSEA come from the germline V gene. There are 12 residues in the CDR3. Trimming stripped 8 bases from V and 5 bases from J, with 16 bases between. The CDR3 nucleotides read TGCAGCCTAGGAGAGGGCGGCAACGAGCAGTACTTC. It codes for CSLGEGGNEQYF.

The chain is built from TRBV18 and TRBJ2-4; 9 positions agree with TRBD1. Germline lookup yields CDR1 KGHSH and CDR2 LQKENI. The CDR3 consists of 15 residues. With 5 bases clipped from V and 0 bases from J, the junction kept 2 bases outside the gene matches. The CDR3 here is CASSGQGLAKNIQYF. CDR3 nucleotides: TGTGCCAGCTCAGGACAGGGGCTAGCCAAAAACATTCAGTACTTC.

This chain joins TRBV18 and TRBJ2-7; 8 bases match TRBD2. CDR3 size: 14 residues. In germline, CDR1 is KGHSH, CDR2 LQKENI. V trimming: 5 bases; J trimming: 2 bases; junction bases outside the gene matches: 5. CDR3 nucleotides: TGTGCCAGCTCAGCGGGGGGAGGAACCTACGAGCAGTACTTC. It encodes CASSAGGGTYEQYF.

The chain links TRBV7-8 to TRBJ2-5; D could derive from TRBD1 or TRBD2 (5 bases each). The CDR3 contains 14 residues. Trimming took 5 bases from V and 9 from J, leaving 19 bases between them. CDR1 and CDR2 (germline): SGHVS, FQNEAQ. This CDR3 is CASSMRAPRESQYF. The DNA for the CDR3 is TGTGCCAGCAGCATGAGGGCCCCCAGGGAATCCCAGTACTTC.

In its sample, this clone was seen once. The chain has TRBV11-3 and TRBJ2-1; TRBD2 matches at 14 bases. The CDR3 covers 17 residues. The germline V gene encodes CDR1 SGHNT and CDR2 YENEEA. V lost 5 bases to trimming and J lost 6 bases; unmatched junction nucleotides: 9. This CDR3 is CASSQGLAGGKGNEQFF. Written as DNA, the CDR3 is TGTGCCAGCAGCCAAGGACTAGCGGGAGGCAAGGGCAATGAGCAGTTCTTC.

The chain combines TRBV30 with TRBJ1-3; possibly TRBD1 for D (6 bases). There are 15 residues in the CDR3. Germline V gene sequence: CDR1 GTSNPN, CDR2 SVGIG (reference sequence). V lost 7 bases to trimming and J lost 2 bases, with 18 bases between them. The CDR3 DNA reads TGTGCCTCCTCGGGGCAGGGGTGGACTGGAAACACCATATATTTT. Encoded protein: CASSGQGWTGNTIYF.

A note on this clone: Other nucleotide sequences from this sample produce the same CDR3. The chain is built from TRBV5-1 and TRBJ2-2; TRBD2 might be the D (5 bases). In germline, CDR1 is SGHRS, CDR2 YFSETQ. This CDR3 has 13 residues. V was shortened by 0 bases and J by 5 bases, with 5 bases between the two germline ends. Here the CDR3 DNA reads TGCGCCAGCAGCTTGGCGGGGACCGGGGAGCTGTTTTTT. Translation: CASSLAGTGELFF.

This clone was seen only once. The rearrangement joins TRBV5-1 to TRBJ2-3, with no clear D. Trimming took off 6 bases at V and 0 bases at J, with 8 bases between the two ends. Germline V gene sequence: CDR1 SGHRS, CDR2 YFSETQ. The CDR3 has 13 residues. This CDR3 reads CASTQDSTDTQYF. CDR3 sequence (DNA): TGCGCCAGCACCCAAGATAGCACAGATACGCAGTATTTT.

V is TRBV19 and J is TRBJ2-2; D might be TRBD2 (5 bases). V lost 5 bases to trimming and J lost 6 bases, with 10 bases between them. The CDR3 consists of 13 residues. Germline values: CDR1 LNHDA, CDR2 SQIVND (reference sequence). CDR3 amino acids: CASSWTLAGELFF. CDR3 bases: TGTGCCAGTAGTTGGACTCTCGCCGGGGAGCTGTTTTTT.

The chain carries TRBV7-4 and TRBJ2-7, with a weak D call TRBD2 (7 bases). Germline loops: CDR1 SGHVT, CDR2 SQSDAQ. The CDR3 contains 17 residues. Trimming took 5 bases from V and 0 from J, leaving 20 bases between them. The CDR3 spells CASSAPWGGGSSYEQYF. CDR3 DNA: TGTGCCAGCAGCGCCCCATGGGGGGGCGGTAGCTCCTACGAGCAGTACTTC.

This clone is a singleton in its sample. The chain is built from TRBV7-9 and TRBJ2-1; D gene ambiguous. Germline CDR1 is SEHNR and CDR2 is FQNEAQ (reference sequence). The CDR3 extends over 13 amino acids. V was pared by 6 bases and J by 6 bases, with 12 bases between. The CDR3 spells CASSSSHGNEQFF. CDR3 bases: TGTGCCAGCAGTTCCTCGCACGGCAATGAGCAGTTCTTC.